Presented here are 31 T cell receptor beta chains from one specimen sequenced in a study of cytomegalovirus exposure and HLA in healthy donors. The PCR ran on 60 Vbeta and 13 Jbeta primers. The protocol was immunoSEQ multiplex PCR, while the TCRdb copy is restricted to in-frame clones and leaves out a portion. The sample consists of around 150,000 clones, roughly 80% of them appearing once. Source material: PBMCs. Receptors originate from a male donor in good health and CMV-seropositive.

The CDR3: CASSQDLSGSENIQYF. The DNA of the CDR3 is TGCGCCAGCAGCCAAGATTTGTCAGGGTCTGAAAACATTCAGTACTTC. The V gene is TRBV4-3, the J gene TRBJ2-4; possible D gene TRBD1, 5 bases. The germline V and J ends were trimmed by 0 bases and 5 bases, with 14 bases remaining between them. The CDR3 consists of 16 residues. Germline CDR1 is LGHNA and CDR2 is YSLEER.

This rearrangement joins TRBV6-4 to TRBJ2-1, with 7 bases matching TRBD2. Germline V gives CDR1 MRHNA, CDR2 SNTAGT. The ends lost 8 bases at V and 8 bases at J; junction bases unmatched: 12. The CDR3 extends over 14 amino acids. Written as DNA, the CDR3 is TGTGCCAGCTCCCGGGCGGGAGATCCTTATGAGCAGTTCTTC. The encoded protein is CASSRAGDPYEQFF.

The CDR3 loop is CASSLETSSGTDTQYF. The CDR3 DNA is TGCGCCAGCAGCCTAGAAACTAGCTCCGGCACAGATACGCAGTATTTT. The chain is built from TRBV5-1 and TRBJ2-3, with D perhaps matching TRBD2 (6 bases). Between the trimmed V and J ends, which lost 4 bases and 1 base, there was a span of 16 bases. The CDR3 has 16 amino acids. Germline-derived CDR1 and CDR2 are SGHRS and YFSETQ.

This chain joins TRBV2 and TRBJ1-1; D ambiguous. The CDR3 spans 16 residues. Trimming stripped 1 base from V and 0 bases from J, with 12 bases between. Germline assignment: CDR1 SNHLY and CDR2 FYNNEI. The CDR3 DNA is TGTGCCAGCAGTGAAGTTGGACTAGCTATGAACACTGAAGCTTTCTTT. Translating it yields CASSEVGLAMNTEAFF.

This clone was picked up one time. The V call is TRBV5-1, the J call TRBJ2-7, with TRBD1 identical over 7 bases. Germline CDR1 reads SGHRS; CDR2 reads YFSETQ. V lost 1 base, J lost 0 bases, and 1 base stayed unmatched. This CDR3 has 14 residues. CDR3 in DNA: TGCGCCAGCAGCTTGACAGGGGACTCCTACGAGCAGTACTTC. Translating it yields CASSLTGDSYEQYF.

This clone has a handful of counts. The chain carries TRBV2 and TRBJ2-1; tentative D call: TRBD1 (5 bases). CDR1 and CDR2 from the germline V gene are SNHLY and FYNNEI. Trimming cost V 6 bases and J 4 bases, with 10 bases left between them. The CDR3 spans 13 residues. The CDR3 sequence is CASRTAAYNEQFF. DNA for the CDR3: TGTGCCAGCAGGACAGCAGCTTACAATGAGCAGTTCTTC.

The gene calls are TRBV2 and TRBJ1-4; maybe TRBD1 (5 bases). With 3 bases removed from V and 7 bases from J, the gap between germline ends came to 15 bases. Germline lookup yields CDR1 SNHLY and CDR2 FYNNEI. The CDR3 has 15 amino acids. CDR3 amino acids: CASSENQGQSEKLFF. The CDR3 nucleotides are TGTGCCAGCAGTGAGAATCAGGGTCAGAGTGAAAAACTGTTTTTT.

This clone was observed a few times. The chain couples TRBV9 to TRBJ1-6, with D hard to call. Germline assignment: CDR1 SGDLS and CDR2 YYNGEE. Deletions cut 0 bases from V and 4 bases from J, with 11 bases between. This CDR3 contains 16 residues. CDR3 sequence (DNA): TGTGCCAGCAGCGTAGGCGATATCCGGTATAATTCACCCCTCCACTTT. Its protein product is CASSVGDIRYNSPLHF.

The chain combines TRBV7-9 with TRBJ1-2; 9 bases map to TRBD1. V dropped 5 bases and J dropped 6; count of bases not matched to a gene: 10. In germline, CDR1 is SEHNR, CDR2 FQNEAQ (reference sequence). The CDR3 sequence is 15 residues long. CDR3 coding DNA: TGTGCCAGCAGCGCCTCTCGACAGGGGGTGAATGGCTACACCTTC. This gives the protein CASSASRQGVNGYTF.

The CDR3 loop reads CASGENYGYTF. For the CDR3, the DNA is TGCGCCAGCGGGGAGAACTATGGCTACACCTTC. V usage is TRBV5-1 and J usage is TRBJ1-2; D unclear. CDR3 length equals 11 residues. V was shortened by 7 bases and J by 2 bases, with 6 bases between the two germline ends. In germline, CDR1 is SGHRS, CDR2 YFSETQ.

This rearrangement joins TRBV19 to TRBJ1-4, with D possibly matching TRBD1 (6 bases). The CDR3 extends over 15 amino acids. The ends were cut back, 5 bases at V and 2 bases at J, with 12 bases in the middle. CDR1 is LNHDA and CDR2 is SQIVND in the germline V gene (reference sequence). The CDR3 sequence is CASSLQGFTNEKLFF. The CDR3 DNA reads TGTGCCAGTAGTCTTCAGGGGTTCACTAATGAAAAACTGTTTTTT.

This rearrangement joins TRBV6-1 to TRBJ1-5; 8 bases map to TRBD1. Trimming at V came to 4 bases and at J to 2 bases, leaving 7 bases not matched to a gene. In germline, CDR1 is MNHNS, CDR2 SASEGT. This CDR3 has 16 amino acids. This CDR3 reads CASSGYRGSGNQPQHF. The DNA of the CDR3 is TGTGCCAGCAGTGGATACAGGGGGAGCGGCAATCAGCCCCAGCATTTT.

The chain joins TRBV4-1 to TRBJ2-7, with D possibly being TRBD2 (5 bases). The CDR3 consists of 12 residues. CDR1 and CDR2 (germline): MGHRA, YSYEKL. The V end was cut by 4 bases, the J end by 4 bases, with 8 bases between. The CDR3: CASSPRGYEQYF. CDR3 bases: TGCGCCAGCAGCCCTCGGGGTTACGAGCAGTACTTC.

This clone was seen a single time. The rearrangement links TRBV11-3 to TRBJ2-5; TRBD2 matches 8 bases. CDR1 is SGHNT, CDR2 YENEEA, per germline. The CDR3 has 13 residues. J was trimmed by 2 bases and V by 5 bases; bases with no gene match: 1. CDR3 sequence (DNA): TGTGCCAGCAGCCCGGGGGGGCAAGAGACCCAGTACTTC. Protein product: CASSPGGQETQYF.

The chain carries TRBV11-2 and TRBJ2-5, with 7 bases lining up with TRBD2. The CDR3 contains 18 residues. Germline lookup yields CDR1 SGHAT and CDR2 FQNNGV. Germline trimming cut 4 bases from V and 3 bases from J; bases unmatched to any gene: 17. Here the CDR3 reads CASSSGLRGMAGEETQYF. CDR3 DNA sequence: TGTGCCAGCAGCTCTGGTCTTAGAGGGATGGCGGGGGAAGAGACCCAGTACTTC.

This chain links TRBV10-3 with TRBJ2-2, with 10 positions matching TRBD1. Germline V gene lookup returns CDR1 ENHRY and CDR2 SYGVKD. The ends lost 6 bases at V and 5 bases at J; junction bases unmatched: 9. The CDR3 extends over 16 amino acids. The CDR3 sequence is CAISPLDRGPTGELFF. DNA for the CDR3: TGTGCCATCAGCCCCTTAGACAGGGGGCCTACCGGGGAGCTGTTTTTT.

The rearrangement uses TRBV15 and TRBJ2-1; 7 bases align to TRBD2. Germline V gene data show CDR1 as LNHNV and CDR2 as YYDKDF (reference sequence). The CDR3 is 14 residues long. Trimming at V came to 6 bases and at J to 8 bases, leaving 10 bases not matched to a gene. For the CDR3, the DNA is TGTGCCACCAGTATCAGCGGGGACCGGGATGAGCAGTTCTTC. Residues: CATSISGDRDEQFF.

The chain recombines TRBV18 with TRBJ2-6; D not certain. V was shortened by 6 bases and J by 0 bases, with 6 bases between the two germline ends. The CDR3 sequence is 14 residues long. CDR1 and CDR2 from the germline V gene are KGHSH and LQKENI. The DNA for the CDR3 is TGTGCCAGCTCTATCCCCTCTGGGGCCAACGTCCTGACTTTC. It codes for CASSIPSGANVLTF.

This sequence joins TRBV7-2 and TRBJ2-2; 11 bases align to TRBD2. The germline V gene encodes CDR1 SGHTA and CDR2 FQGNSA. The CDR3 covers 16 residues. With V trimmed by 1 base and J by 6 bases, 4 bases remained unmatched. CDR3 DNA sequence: TGTGCCAGCAGCTTAGTTAGCGGGAGGGCGGCCGGGGAGCTGTTTTTT. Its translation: CASSLVSGRAAGELFF.

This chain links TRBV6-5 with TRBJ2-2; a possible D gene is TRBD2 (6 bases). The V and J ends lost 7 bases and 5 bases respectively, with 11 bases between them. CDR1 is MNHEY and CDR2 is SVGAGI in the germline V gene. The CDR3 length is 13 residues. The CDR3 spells CASTRDSTGELFF. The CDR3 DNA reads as TGTGCCAGCACCCGGGACTCAACCGGGGAGCTGTTTTTT.

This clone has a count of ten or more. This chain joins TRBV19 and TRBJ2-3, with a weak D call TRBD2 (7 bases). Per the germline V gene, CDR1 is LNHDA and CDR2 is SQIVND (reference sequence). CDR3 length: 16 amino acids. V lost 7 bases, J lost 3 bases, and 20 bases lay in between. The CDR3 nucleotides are TGTGCCAGTACCCCTCGGGGGGCAGTCCGTACAGATACGCAGTATTTT. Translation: CASTPRGAVRTDTQYF.

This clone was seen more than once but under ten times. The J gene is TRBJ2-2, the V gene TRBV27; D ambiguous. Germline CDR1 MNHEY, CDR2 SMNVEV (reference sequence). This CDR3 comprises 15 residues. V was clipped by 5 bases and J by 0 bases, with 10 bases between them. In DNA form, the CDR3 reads TGTGCCAGCAGTCTGTACCGGGCGAACACCGGGGAGCTGTTTTTT. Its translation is CASSLYRANTGELFF.

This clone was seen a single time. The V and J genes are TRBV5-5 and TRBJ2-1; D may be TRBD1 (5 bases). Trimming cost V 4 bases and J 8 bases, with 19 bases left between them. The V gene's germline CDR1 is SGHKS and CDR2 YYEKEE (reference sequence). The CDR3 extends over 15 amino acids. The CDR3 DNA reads TGTGCCAGCAGCCGTGATCCGGCCAGGGTCGATGAGCAGTTCTTC. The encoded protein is CASSRDPARVDEQFF.

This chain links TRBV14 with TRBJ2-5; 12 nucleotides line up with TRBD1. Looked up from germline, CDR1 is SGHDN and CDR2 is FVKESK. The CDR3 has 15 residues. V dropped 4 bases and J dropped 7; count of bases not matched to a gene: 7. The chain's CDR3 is CASSRWDRGHGTQYF. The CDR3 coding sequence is TGTGCCAGCAGCCGTTGGGACAGGGGGCACGGGACCCAGTACTTC.

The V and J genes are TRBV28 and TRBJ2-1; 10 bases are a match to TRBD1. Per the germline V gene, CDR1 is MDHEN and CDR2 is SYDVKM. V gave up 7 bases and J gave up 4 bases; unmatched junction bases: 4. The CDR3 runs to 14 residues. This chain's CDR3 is CASKPGQGYNEQFF. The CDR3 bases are TGTGCCAGCAAACCGGGACAGGGGTACAATGAGCAGTTCTTC. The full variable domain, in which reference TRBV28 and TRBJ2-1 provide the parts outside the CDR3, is DVKVTQSSRYLVKRTGEKVFLECVQDMDHENMFWYRQDPGLGLRLIYFSYDVKMKEKGDIPEGYSVSREKKERFSLILESASTNQTSMYLCASKPGQGYNEQFFGPGTRLTVL.

CDR3 DNA: TGCGCCAGCAGCCAAGAACAGGGGGTGAACACTGAAGCTTTCTTT. It specifies CASSQEQGVNTEAFF. The chain is built from TRBV4-3 and TRBJ1-1; 8 bases match TRBD1. This CDR3 contains 15 residues. Germline V lookup: CDR1 LGHNA, CDR2 YSLEER. The trim removed 0 bases at V and 0 bases at J, leaving 0 bases unmatched.

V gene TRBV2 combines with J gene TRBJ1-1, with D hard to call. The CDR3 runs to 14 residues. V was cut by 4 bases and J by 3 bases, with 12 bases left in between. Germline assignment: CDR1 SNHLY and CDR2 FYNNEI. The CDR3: CASSAYFADTEAFF. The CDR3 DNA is TGTGCCAGCAGTGCGTACTTTGCGGACACTGAAGCTTTCTTT.

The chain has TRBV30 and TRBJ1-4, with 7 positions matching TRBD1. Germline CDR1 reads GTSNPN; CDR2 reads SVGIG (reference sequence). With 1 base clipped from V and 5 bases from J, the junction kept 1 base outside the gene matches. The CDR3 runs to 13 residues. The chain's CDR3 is CAWSEQGNEKLFF. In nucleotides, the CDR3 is TGTGCCTGGAGTGAACAGGGGAATGAAAAACTGTTTTTT.

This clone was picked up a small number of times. The CDR3 here is CASSYGQGLGNQPQHF. For the CDR3, the DNA is TGTGCCAGCAGTTATGGGCAGGGCTTGGGCAATCAGCCCCAGCATTTT. The gene calls are TRBV27 and TRBJ1-5, with a possible D match to TRBD1 (5 bases). Germline V gene lookup returns CDR1 MNHEY and CDR2 SMNVEV (reference sequence). The CDR3 sequence is 16 residues long. Trimming shortened V by 4 bases and J by 2 bases, and 15 bases separated the two germline ends.

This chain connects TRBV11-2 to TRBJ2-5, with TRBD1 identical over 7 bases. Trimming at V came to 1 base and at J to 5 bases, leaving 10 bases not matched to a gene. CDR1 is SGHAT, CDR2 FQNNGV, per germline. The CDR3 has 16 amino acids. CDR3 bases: TGTGCCAGCAGCTTAGTAGACAGGGCATGGCGGGAGACCCAGTACTTC. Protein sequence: CASSLVDRAWRETQYF.

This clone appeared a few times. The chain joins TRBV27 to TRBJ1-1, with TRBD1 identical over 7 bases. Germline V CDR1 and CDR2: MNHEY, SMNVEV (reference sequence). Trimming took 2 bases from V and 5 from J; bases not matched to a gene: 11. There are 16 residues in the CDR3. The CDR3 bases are TGTGCCAGCAGTTTACGGACAGGACGGAAGGGGACTGAAGCTTTCTTT. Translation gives CASSLRTGRKGTEAFF.